This is a list of T cell receptor beta chains from one sample in a study of T-cell memory formation after mild COVID-19. Via MiXCR, TCRdb re-called the 5' RACE reads, giving one row per CDR3 protein. This sample has some 320,000 distinct CDR3 sequences, with about 15% found just once. Sequencing used PBMCs or a T cell subset sorted from them (not recorded which). Every receptor here comes from a man in his late teens or twenties who had mild COVID-19 (a few samples of this study predate the infection). Cell type and time point are not known. CDR3s include the opening cysteine and the closing phenylalanine or tryptophan. A D gene is named only where the DNA matches it firmly. Size is omitted from some rows. Given values are once, few, many or a class for expanded clones.

TGTGCCAGCAGTTTGAATAATAACAATGAGCAGTTCTTC,CASSLNNNNEQFF,.,TRBJ2-1,TRBV6-5,.
TGTGCCACCAGTGATCGGGACAGTGCTTTCGATCGCTACACCTTC,CATSDRDSAFDRYTF,.,TRBJ1-2,TRBV24-1,TRBD1
TGTGCCAGCAGCTTAGAAGCAGGCATCTATGGCTACACCTTC,CASSLEAGIYGYTF,.,TRBJ1-2,TRBV7-2,.
TGTGCCAGCAGGCGAAGGGGGATGGAGACCCAGTACTTC,CASRRRGMETQYF,.,TRBJ2-5,TRBV3-1,.
TGTGCCAGCAGCCCCAGCGACAGATTAAACACTGAAGCTTTCTTT,CASSPSDRLNTEAFF,few,TRBJ1-1,TRBV4-2,.
TGTGCCAGCAGCCAAGAATGGCTACCCAGCACAGATACGCAGTATTTT,CASSQEWLPSTDTQYF,few,TRBJ2-3,TRBV4-2,.
TGTGCCAGCAGCCAAGATCCACTGGATCGGCTCTCCTACAATGAGCAGTTCTTC,CASSQDPLDRLSYNEQFF,many,TRBJ2-1,TRBV3-1,.
TGTGCCAGCAATACAGGGGCGGGTGAGCAGTTCTTC,CASNTGAGEQFF,few,TRBJ2-1,TRBV7-3,TRBD1
TGTGCCAGCAGTTACATGCACGCGGGTCAGCCCCAGCATTTT,CASSYMHAGQPQHF,.,TRBJ1-5,TRBV6-5,.
TGTGCCAGCAGGCTCCGGGACAGCATCTCTGGGGCCAACGTCCTGACTTTC,CASRLRDSISGANVLTF,many,TRBJ2-6,TRBV12-3/TRBV12-4,TRBD1
TGCAGTGCTAGCACCGGGGTGCTAGCAGATACGCAGTATTTT,CSASTGVLADTQYF,.,TRBJ2-3,TRBV20-1,.
TGTGCCAGCAGGCCTCCCTTAAGGACAGGGCCCAACACTGAAGCTTTCTTT,CASRPPLRTGPNTEAFF,many,TRBJ1-1,TRBV7-9,TRBD1
TGTGCCAGCAGCTTATCAGCGGGAAGCAATCAGCCCCAGCATTTT,CASSLSAGSNQPQHF,.,TRBJ1-5,TRBV7-2,.
TGCGCCAGCAGCTTGGTGGGAAACCCTTACGAGCAGTACTTC,CASSLVGNPYEQYF,few,TRBJ2-7,TRBV5-1,.
TGTGCCAGCAGTTTTTGGGGAGGCGATCAGCCCCAGCATTTT,CASSFWGGDQPQHF,many,TRBJ1-5,TRBV12-3/TRBV12-4,.
TGTGCCAGCAGCTTACTAGCGGGAGGGATGAATGAGCAGTTCTTC,CASSLLAGGMNEQFF,.,TRBJ2-1,TRBV7-3,TRBD2
TGTGCCAGTAGTATCGCCCACCGACTAGCGTCCTACAATGAGCAGTTCTTC,CASSIAHRLASYNEQFF,few,TRBJ2-1,TRBV19,TRBD2
TGTGCCAGCAGTTATTTTGGGGGTGAAAAACTGTTTTTT,CASSYFGGEKLFF,many,TRBJ1-4,TRBV12-3/TRBV12-4,.
TGCAGTGCTAGAGATCTCGTTTCCAGGGGCCCCTACGAGCAGTACTTC,CSARDLVSRGPYEQYF,.,TRBJ2-7,TRBV20-1,.
TGTGCCAGCGGCACCGGACTGGGACAGGGCCACACTGAAGCTTTCTTT,CASGTGLGQGHTEAFF,few,TRBJ1-1,TRBV7-6,TRBD1